The 31 T cell receptor beta chains listed next were all sequenced from one sample in a study of blood T cell repertoires in COVID-19 (dated by TCRdb to about 2020). Libraries were prepared through the immunoSEQ multiplex PCR assay. Entries here come from immuneACCESS through TCRdb and include only in-frame sequences with V and J called. Some clones fail to appear in such tables; in the studies checked, an unresolved V gene covers under half of the shortfall, and the cause of the remainder is unknown. Present in this sample are more than 150,000 clones, more than 85% of which were seen just once. The ten largest clones capture over 7% of the sample. The sequenced material came from PBMCs or T cells enriched from blood (not recorded which). The receptors come from a woman between 45 and 60 years old who had recovered from COVID-19.

In DNA form, the CDR3 reads TGTGCCACCAGCAGAGACGGTTCCTACGAGCAGTACTTC. Its protein product is CATSRDGSYEQYF. This chain links TRBV15 with TRBJ2-7; D gene unclear. CDR1 LNHNV and CDR2 YYDKDF come from the germline V gene (reference sequence). This CDR3 region has 13 residues. Trimming removed 0 bases from V and 1 base from J, with 4 bases in between.

In nucleotides, the CDR3 is TGTGCCAGCAGCGTAGAGGAGGGGTACTATGGCTACACCTTC. Translated: CASSVEEGYYGYTF. This chain joins TRBV9 and TRBJ1-2, with D possibly being TRBD1 (5 bases). Germline loops: CDR1 SGDLS, CDR2 YYNGEE. This CDR3 is 14 amino acids long. Deletions cut 0 bases from V and 3 bases from J, with 9 bases between. Together with reference TRBV9 and TRBJ1-2, the CDR3 gives the full variable domain: DSGVTQTPKHLITATGQRVTLRCSPRSGDLSVYWYQQSLDQGLQFLIQYYNGEERAKGNILERFSAQQFPDLHSELNLSSLELGDSALYFCASSVEEGYYGYTFGSGTRLTVV.

Points on this clone: This sample also contains other DNA sequences that code for the same CDR3. The J gene is TRBJ1-2, the V gene TRBV18, with D perhaps matching TRBD1 (5 bases). Trimming removed 3 bases at V and 3 bases at J, with 8 bases between. Germline CDR1 is KGHSH and CDR2 is LQKENI. This CDR3 is built from 13 residues. As DNA, the CDR3 is TGTGCCAGCTCACCCGACAGCGACTATGGCTACACCTTC. Amino acid sequence: CASSPDSDYGYTF.

The V call is TRBV27, the J call TRBJ2-5, with 8 nucleotides matching TRBD2. In germline, CDR1 is MNHEY, CDR2 SMNVEV (reference sequence). With V trimmed by 2 bases and J by 2 bases, 10 bases remained unmatched. The length of the CDR3 is 17 residues. The CDR3 DNA follows: TGTGCCAGCAGTTTAACCCCCCGGGTAGCGGGACAAGAGACCCAGTACTTC. It yields the protein CASSLTPRVAGQETQYF.

The chain combines TRBV27 with TRBJ1-6; a weak D match, TRBD1 (6 bases). Germline V gene data show CDR1 as MNHEY and CDR2 as SMNVEV (reference sequence). The CDR3 runs to 13 residues. V was shortened by 7 bases and J by 6 bases, with 10 bases between the two germline ends. The CDR3 region is CASNSRGNSPLHF. DNA of the CDR3: TGTGCCAGCAACTCCAGGGGTAATTCACCCCTCCACTTT.

This chain links TRBV18 with TRBJ1-4; no firm D call. Per germline, CDR1 KGHSH and CDR2 LQKENI. This CDR3 has 13 residues. V shed 3 bases and J shed 11 bases, with 13 bases lying between them. The CDR3 spells CASSPGGSGKLFF. The CDR3 DNA reads TGTGCCAGCTCACCGGGAGGGAGTGGGAAACTGTTTTTT. Together with reference TRBV18 and TRBJ1-4, the CDR3 gives the full variable domain: NAGVMQNPRHLVRRRGQEARLRCSPMKGHSHVYWYRQLPEEGLKFMVYLQKENIIDESGMPKERFSAEFPKEGPSILRIQQVVRGDSAAYFCASSPGGSGKLFFGSGTQLSVL.

This clone was detected only once. The V and J genes are TRBV5-1 and TRBJ1-1, with D unclear. This CDR3 has 13 residues. Trimming cost V 0 bases and J 3 bases, with 6 bases left between them. Germline V lookup: CDR1 SGHRS, CDR2 YFSETQ. CDR3 coding DNA: TGCGCCAGCAGCTTGGACCCGGACACTGAAGCTTTCTTT. This encodes CASSLDPDTEAFF.

The rearrangement uses TRBV18 and TRBJ2-6; D may be TRBD1 (6 bases). V dropped 1 base and J dropped 2 bases, with 12 bases sitting between them. The CDR3 loop spans 17 amino acids. Germline lookup yields CDR1 KGHSH and CDR2 LQKENI. The CDR3 reads CASSPQGDATGANVLTF. The CDR3 DNA reads TGTGCCAGCTCACCACAGGGGGATGCTACTGGGGCCAACGTCCTGACTTTC.

This chain links TRBV7-8 with TRBJ2-7, with 7 positions matching TRBD2. The CDR3 contains 17 residues. The ends lost 1 base at V and 0 bases at J; junction bases unmatched: 9. Germline V CDR1 and CDR2: SGHVS, FQNEAQ. The CDR3 sequence: CASSLGTGGLSSYEQYF. CDR3 bases: TGTGCCAGCAGCTTAGGAACGGGAGGATTGAGCTCCTACGAGCAGTACTTC.

V and J are TRBV7-2 and TRBJ1-3; TRBD1 matches 9 bases. Trimming took 5 bases from V and 1 from J; bases not matched to a gene: 6. The CDR3 has 16 residues. CDR1 SGHTA and CDR2 FQGNSA come from the germline V gene. The DNA for the CDR3 is TGTGCCAGCAGCCTCACAGGGGGCGCTTCTGGAAACACCATATATTTT. This encodes CASSLTGGASGNTIYF.

The V gene is TRBV6-1, the J gene TRBJ2-3; D perhaps matches TRBD2 (5 bases). The length of the CDR3 is 16 residues. Trimming left V 1 base short and J 4 bases short, with 15 bases between. Germline CDR1 MNHNS, CDR2 SASEGT. DNA of the CDR3: TGTGCCAGCAGTGAAGGAGCGGCTAGAGTAGCAGATACGCAGTATTTT. It specifies CASSEGAARVADTQYF.

The chain has TRBV19 and TRBJ2-3, with 9 bases aligning to TRBD1. The V gene's germline CDR1 is LNHDA and CDR2 SQIVND (reference sequence). The CDR3 consists of 16 residues. J lost 1 base, V lost 7 bases, and 9 bases had no gene match. CDR3 loop: CASTARDRDGTDTQYF. CDR3 nucleotide sequence: TGTGCCAGTACAGCCAGGGACAGGGACGGCACAGATACGCAGTATTTT. Full variable domain (outside the CDR3, taken from reference TRBV19 and TRBJ2-3): DGGITQSPKYLFRKEGQNVTLSCEQNLNHDAMYWYRQDPGQGLRLIYYSQIVNDFQKGDIAEGYSVSREKKESFPLTVTSAQKNPTAFYLCASTARDRDGTDTQYFGPGTRLTVL.

The rearrangement links TRBV7-2 to TRBJ1-2; D unclear. From germline, CDR1 is SGHTA and CDR2 FQGNSA. The CDR3 has 14 amino acids. Trimming took off 1 base at V and 1 base at J, with 7 bases between the two ends. Here the CDR3 DNA reads TGTGCCAGCAGCTTAGGGCGGGGTAACTATGGCTACACCTTC. Its translation is CASSLGRGNYGYTF.

The sample holds a few counts of this clone. J is TRBJ2-5 and V is TRBV4-1, with TRBD2 matching over 8 bases. The CDR3 totals 17 residues. Germline assignment: CDR1 MGHRA and CDR2 YSYEKL. Trimming removed 1 base from V and 1 base from J; junction bases left unmatched: 8. CDR3 nucleotide sequence: TGCGCCAGCAGCCAAGCCCCTACGGGAGGGCCCCAAGAGACCCAGTACTTC. It encodes CASSQAPTGGPQETQYF.

The gene calls are TRBV7-9 and TRBJ2-1, with TRBD1 as a possible D gene (6 bases). This CDR3 region has 15 residues. Germline assignment: CDR1 SEHNR and CDR2 FQNEAQ (reference sequence). Trimming pared 1 base from V and 8 bases from J, leaving 15 bases between. For the CDR3, the DNA is TGTGCCAGCAGCTTAGGGCAGGGGCGCAGGGATGAGCAGTTCTTC. Its protein is CASSLGQGRRDEQFF.

The genes are TRBV3-1 (or the pseudogene TRBV3-2) and TRBJ2-1; 10 bases are a match to TRBD2. The length of the CDR3 is 15 residues. CDR1 LGHDT and CDR2 YNNKEL come from the germline V gene (reference sequence). The trim removed 4 bases at V and 6 bases at J, leaving 6 bases unmatched. CDR3: CASSPSSGRVNEQFF. The CDR3 DNA sequence: TGTGCCAGCAGCCCGTCAAGCGGGAGGGTCAATGAGCAGTTCTTC.

The CDR3 reads CASSLKRGISNQPQHF. The CDR3 region has the DNA TGTGCCAGCAGCTTGAAGCGGGGAATCAGCAATCAGCCCCAGCATTTT. The chain uses TRBV7-3 and TRBJ1-5; D not resolved. The germline V and J ends were trimmed by 3 bases and 1 base, with 13 bases remaining between them. The germline V gene has CDR1 SGHTA and CDR2 FQGTGA. This CDR3 spans 16 amino acids.

The V gene is TRBV7-2, the J gene TRBJ2-3; the D gene is possibly TRBD2 (6 bases). The V gene's germline CDR1 is SGHTA and CDR2 FQGNSA. Deletions cut 1 base from V and 6 bases from J, with 11 bases between. This CDR3 has 14 amino acids. This CDR3 is CASSLVGGEDTQYF. In nucleotides, the CDR3 is TGTGCCAGCAGCTTAGTCGGAGGGGAGGATACGCAGTATTTT.

CDR3 sequence: CAWSPGGVGANVLTF. The DNA for the CDR3 is TGTGCCTGGAGCCCCGGCGGGGTTGGGGCCAACGTCCTGACTTTC. The rearrangement links TRBV30 to TRBJ2-6; D is perhaps TRBD2 (6 bases). Trimming took off 3 bases at V and 3 bases at J, with 12 bases between the two ends. The CDR3 has 15 residues. Looked up from germline, CDR1 is GTSNPN and CDR2 is SVGIG (reference sequence).

CDR3 bases: TGTGCCTGGAGTCCCGGGGGGGACTCCTACGAGCAGTACTTC. It translates to CAWSPGGDSYEQYF. The chain uses TRBV30 and TRBJ2-7, with 8 bases aligning to TRBD2. The CDR3 has 14 residues. Germline V lookup: CDR1 GTSNPN, CDR2 SVGIG (reference sequence). After removal of 2 bases from V and 0 bases from J, the junction contained 3 bases not matched to a gene.

The chain carries TRBV28 and TRBJ2-7; 9 positions agree with TRBD2. V dropped 3 bases and J dropped 0; count of bases not matched to a gene: 12. The CDR3 runs 18 residues. Germline assignment: CDR1 MDHEN and CDR2 SYDVKM. The DNA for the CDR3 is TGTGCCAGCAGTTTTACTAGCGGGTTAATGGATGGCTCCTACGAGCAGTACTTC. Translation: CASSFTSGLMDGSYEQYF.

The rearrangement uses TRBV4-1 and TRBJ1-5; 8 positions agree with TRBD1. The J segment lost 2 bases and the V segment lost 3 bases, leaving 3 bases of the junction unmatched. Germline V gene lookup returns CDR1 MGHRA and CDR2 YSYEKL. The CDR3 covers 15 residues. The chain's CDR3 is CASSQGTGRNQPQHF. The DNA of the CDR3 is TGCGCCAGCAGCCAGGGGACAGGACGCAATCAGCCCCAGCATTTT.

The chain is built from TRBV7-8 and TRBJ2-7; 8 nucleotides align to TRBD1. The CDR3 extends over 14 amino acids. After removal of 2 bases from V and 6 bases from J, the junction contained 6 bases not matched to a gene. Germline-derived CDR1 and CDR2 are SGHVS and FQNEAQ. The CDR3: CASSLRTGIGEQYF. As DNA, the CDR3 is TGTGCCAGCAGCTTAAGGACAGGGATAGGCGAGCAGTACTTC.

The V and J genes are TRBV18 and TRBJ2-5; 9 positions agree with TRBD2. The CDR3 is made up of 16 amino acids. V lost 2 bases, J lost 5 bases, and 9 bases stayed unmatched. Germline-derived CDR1 and CDR2 are KGHSH and LQKENI. CDR3 nucleotides: TGTGCCAGCTCACCAACGGTAGCGGGAGTAGGTGAGACCCAGTACTTC. It translates to CASSPTVAGVGETQYF.

The chain uses TRBV5-6 and TRBJ1-1; D unclear. Looked up from germline, CDR1 is SGHDT and CDR2 is YYEEEE. CDR3 size: 14 residues. With 0 bases removed from V and 6 bases from J, the gap between germline ends came to 12 bases. The CDR3 loop reads CASSLAGGRPEAFF. The CDR3 DNA sequence: TGTGCCAGCAGCTTGGCCGGAGGTAGGCCTGAAGCTTTCTTT.

This clone was observed a handful of times. The V gene is TRBV6-2 or TRBV6-3, the J gene TRBJ1-5; 11 bases are shared with TRBD1. The CDR3 runs 19 residues. CDR1 and CDR2 from the germline V gene are MNHEY and SVGEGT. Trimming at V came to 6 bases and at J to 0 bases, leaving 13 bases not matched to a gene. The CDR3: CASSFVPLDRGLSNQPQHF. The CDR3 DNA reads as TGTGCCAGCAGCTTTGTTCCATTGGACAGGGGGCTTAGCAATCAGCCCCAGCATTTT.

The CDR3 loop reads CASSLATAYTGQFF. CDR3 in DNA: TGTGCCAGCAGCTTAGCTACGGCCTACACAGGGCAGTTCTTC. The chain couples TRBV7-9 to TRBJ2-1; possible D gene TRBD1, 5 bases. CDR1 and CDR2 from the germline V gene are SEHNR and FQNEAQ (reference sequence). CDR3 length: 14 residues. The V gene lost 0 bases and the J gene lost 12 bases, with 15 bases spanning the gap.

V and J are TRBV7-8 and TRBJ2-1, with 8 bases lining up with TRBD2. Germline V gives CDR1 SGHVS, CDR2 FQNEAQ. The CDR3 loop spans 14 amino acids. V lost 6 bases and J lost 7; bases outside the gene matches: 8. Here the CDR3 reads CASRWKRESNEQFF. The CDR3 DNA follows: TGTGCCAGCAGATGGAAGCGGGAGTCAAATGAGCAGTTCTTC.

The J gene is TRBJ2-1, the V gene TRBV6-6, with 7 bases aligning to TRBD2. This CDR3 has 16 residues. Germline CDR1 and CDR2: MNHNY and SVGAGI (reference sequence). Trimming at V came to 8 bases and at J to 4 bases, leaving 14 bases not matched to a gene. The CDR3 bases are TGTGCCAGCTCAAGTAATGGGGCTAGCGGTTACAATGAGCAGTTCTTC. Amino acids: CASSSNGASGYNEQFF.

The rearrangement uses TRBV18 and TRBJ2-1; 10 bases are shared with TRBD1. The V gene end was trimmed by 0 bases and the J gene end by 3 bases; junction bases not matched to a gene: 2. The CDR3 is 16 amino acids. Germline CDR1 reads KGHSH; CDR2 reads LQKENI. The DNA of the CDR3 is TGTGCCAGCTCACCACCTGGGACAGGGGTCTACAATGAGCAGTTCTTC. It codes for CASSPPGTGVYNEQFF.

The CDR3 bases are TGTGCCAGCACCGGACTAGCGGACAGATATTTT. This codes for CASTGLADRYF. The rearrangement joins TRBV2 to TRBJ2-3, with 10 positions matching TRBD2. Germline lookup yields CDR1 SNHLY and CDR2 FYNNEI. This CDR3 has 11 residues. The V gene end was trimmed by 7 bases and the J gene end by 15 bases; junction bases not matched to a gene: 7.